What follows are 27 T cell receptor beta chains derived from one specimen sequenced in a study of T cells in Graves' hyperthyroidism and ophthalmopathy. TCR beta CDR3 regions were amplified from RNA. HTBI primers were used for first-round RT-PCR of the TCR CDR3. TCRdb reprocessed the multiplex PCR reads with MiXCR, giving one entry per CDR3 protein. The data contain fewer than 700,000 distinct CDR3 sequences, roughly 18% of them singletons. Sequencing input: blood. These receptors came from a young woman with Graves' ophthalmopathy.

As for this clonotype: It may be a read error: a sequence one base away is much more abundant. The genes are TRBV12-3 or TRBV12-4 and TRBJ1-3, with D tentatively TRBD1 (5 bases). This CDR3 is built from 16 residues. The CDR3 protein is CASSRNGGTPGSTIYF. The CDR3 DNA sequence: TGTGCCAGCAGTCGAAATGGGGGGACCCCAGGAAGCACCATATATTTT.

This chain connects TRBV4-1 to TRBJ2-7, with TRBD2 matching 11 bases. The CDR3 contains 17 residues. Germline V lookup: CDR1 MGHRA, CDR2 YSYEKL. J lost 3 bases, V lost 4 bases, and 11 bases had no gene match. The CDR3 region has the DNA TGCGCCAGCAGCCCAAAAGGGGGGGGACTAGCGGACTACGAGCAGTACTTC. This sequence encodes CASSPKGGGLADYEQYF.

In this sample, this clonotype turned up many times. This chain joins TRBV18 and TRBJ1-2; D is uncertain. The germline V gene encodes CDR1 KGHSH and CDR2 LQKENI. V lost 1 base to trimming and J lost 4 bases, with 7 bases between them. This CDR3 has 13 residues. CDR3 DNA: TGTGCCAGCTCACCACTGCCAGTCTATGGCTACACCTTC. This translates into CASSPLPVYGYTF. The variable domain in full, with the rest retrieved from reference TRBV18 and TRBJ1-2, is NAGVMQNPRHLVRRRGQEARLRCSPMKGHSHVYWYRQLPEEGLKFMVYLQKENIIDESGMPKERFSAEFPKEGPSILRIQQVVRGDSAAYFCASSPLPVYGYTFGSGTRLTVV.

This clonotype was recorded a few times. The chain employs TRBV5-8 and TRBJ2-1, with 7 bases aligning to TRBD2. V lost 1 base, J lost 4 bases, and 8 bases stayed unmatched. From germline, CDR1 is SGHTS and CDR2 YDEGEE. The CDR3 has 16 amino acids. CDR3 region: CASSLSAGAVYNEQFF. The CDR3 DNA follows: TGTGCCAGCAGCTTGTCGGCGGGAGCAGTTTACAATGAGCAGTTCTTC.

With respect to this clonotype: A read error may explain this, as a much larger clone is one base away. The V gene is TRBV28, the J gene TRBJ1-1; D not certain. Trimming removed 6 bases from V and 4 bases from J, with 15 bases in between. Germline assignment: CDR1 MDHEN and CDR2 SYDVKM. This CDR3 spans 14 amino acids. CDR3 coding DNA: TGTGCCAGCAGGGGTGCACAGATGACCACTGAAGCTTTCTTT. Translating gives CASRGAQMTTEAFF. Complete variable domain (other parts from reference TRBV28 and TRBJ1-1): DVKVTQSSRYLVKRTGEKVFLECVQDMDHENMFWYRQDPGLGLRLIYFSYDVKMKEKGDIPEGYSVSREKKERFSLILESASTNQTSMYLCASRGAQMTTEAFFGQGTRLTVV.

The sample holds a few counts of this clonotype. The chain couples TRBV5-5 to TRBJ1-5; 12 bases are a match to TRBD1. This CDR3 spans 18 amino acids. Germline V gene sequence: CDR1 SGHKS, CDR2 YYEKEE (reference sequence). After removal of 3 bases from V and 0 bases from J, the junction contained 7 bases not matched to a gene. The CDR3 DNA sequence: TGTGCCAGCAGCTCAGGGACAGGGGGCGCTTATAGCAATCAGCCCCAGCATTTT. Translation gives CASSSGTGGAYSNQPQHF.

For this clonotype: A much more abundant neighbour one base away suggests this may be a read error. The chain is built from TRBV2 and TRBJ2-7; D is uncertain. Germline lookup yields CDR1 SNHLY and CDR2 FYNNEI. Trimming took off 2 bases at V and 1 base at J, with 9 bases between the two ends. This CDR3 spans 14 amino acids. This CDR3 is CASSELGRSYEQYF. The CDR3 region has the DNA TGTGCCAGCAGTGAATTGGGCAGGTCCTACGAGCAGTACTTC. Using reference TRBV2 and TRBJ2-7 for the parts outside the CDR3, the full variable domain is EPEVTQTPSHQVTQMGQEVILRCVPISNHLYFYWYRQILGQKVEFLVSFYNNEISEKSEIFDDQFSVERPDGSNFTLKIRSTKLEDSAMYFCASSELGRSYEQYFGPGTRLTVT.

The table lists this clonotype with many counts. The CDR3 loop reads CASSSERGDSPLHF. The CDR3 bases are TGTGCCAGCAGTTCGGAGAGGGGGGATTCACCCCTCCACTTT. This chain connects TRBV28 to TRBJ1-6, with a possible D match to TRBD1 (6 bases). Trimming took off 4 bases at V and 8 bases at J, with 12 bases between the two ends. This CDR3 spans 14 amino acids. In germline, CDR1 is MDHEN, CDR2 SYDVKM.

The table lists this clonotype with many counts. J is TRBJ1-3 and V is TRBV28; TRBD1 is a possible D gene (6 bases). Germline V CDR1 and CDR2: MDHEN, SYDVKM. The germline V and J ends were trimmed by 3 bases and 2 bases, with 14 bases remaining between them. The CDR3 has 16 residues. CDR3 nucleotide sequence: TGTGCCAGCAGTTTGGGGGGCAGTAGCACTGGAAACACCATATATTTT. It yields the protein CASSLGGSSTGNTIYF.

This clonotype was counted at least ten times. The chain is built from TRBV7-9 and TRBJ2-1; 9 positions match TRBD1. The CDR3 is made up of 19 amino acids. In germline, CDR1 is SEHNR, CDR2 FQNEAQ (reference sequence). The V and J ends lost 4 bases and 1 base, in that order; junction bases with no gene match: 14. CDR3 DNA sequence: TGTGCCAGCAGCTCCCCAGACGACCCGGGACAGGGTTCCTACAATGAGCAGTTCTTC. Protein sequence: CASSSPDDPGQGSYNEQFF.

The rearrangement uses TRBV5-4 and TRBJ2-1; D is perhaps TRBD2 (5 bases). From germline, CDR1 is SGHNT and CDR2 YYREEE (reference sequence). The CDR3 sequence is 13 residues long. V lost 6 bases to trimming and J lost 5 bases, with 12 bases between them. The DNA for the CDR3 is TGTGCCAGCACCCTCGGGGTCAACAATGAGCAGTTCTTC. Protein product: CASTLGVNNEQFF.

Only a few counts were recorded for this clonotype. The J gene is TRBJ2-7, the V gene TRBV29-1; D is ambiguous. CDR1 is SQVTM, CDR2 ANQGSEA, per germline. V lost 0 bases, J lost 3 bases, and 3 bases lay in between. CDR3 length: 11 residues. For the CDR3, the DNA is TGCAGCGTTGAAGAAGGCTACGAGCAGTACTTC. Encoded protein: CSVEEGYEQYF.

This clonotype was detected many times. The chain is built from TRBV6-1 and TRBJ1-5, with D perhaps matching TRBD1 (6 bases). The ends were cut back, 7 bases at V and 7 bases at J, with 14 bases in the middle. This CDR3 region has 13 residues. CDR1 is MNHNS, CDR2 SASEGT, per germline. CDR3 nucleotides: TGTGCCAGCACCGGCAGCCAGGGGCAGCCCCAGCATTTT. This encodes CASTGSQGQPQHF.

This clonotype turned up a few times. The CDR3 loop reads CASSIDVYGYTF. Written as DNA, the CDR3 is TGTGCCAGCAGCATCGACGTCTATGGCTACACCTTC. The J gene is TRBJ1-2, the V gene TRBV7-9; no firm D call. CDR1 is SEHNR and CDR2 is FQNEAQ in the germline V gene (reference sequence). The V end was cut by 5 bases, the J end by 4 bases, with 8 bases between. The CDR3 is made up of 12 amino acids.

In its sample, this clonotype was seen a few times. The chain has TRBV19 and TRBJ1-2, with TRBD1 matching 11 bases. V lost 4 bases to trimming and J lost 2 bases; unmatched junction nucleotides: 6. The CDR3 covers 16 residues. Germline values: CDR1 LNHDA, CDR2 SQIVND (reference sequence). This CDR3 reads CASSTRTGGANYGYTF. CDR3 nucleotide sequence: TGTGCCAGTAGTACCCGGACAGGGGGCGCCAACTATGGCTACACCTTC.

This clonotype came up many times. CDR3 loop: CSASPLRKDGETQYF. For the CDR3, the DNA is TGCAGTGCTAGTCCTCTCCGGAAGGACGGAGAGACCCAGTACTTC. V and J are TRBV20-1 and TRBJ2-5; D not certain. The CDR3 runs 15 residues. Trimming took 3 bases from V and 4 from J, leaving 18 bases between them. CDR1 is DFQATT and CDR2 is SNEGSKA in the germline V gene (reference sequence).

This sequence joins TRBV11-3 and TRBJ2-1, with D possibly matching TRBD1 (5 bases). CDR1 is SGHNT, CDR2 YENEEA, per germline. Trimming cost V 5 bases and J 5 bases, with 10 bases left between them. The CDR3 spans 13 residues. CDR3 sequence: CASSVQVNNEQFF. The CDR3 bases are TGTGCCAGCAGCGTACAGGTAAACAATGAGCAGTTCTTC.

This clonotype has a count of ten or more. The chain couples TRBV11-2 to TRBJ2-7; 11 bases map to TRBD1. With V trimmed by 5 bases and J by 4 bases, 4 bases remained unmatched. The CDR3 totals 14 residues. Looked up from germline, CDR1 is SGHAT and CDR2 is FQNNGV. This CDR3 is CASSRDRGRYEQYF. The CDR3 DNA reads TGTGCCAGCAGCCGGGACAGGGGGAGGTACGAGCAGTACTTC.

The DNA of the CDR3 is TGTGCTAGTGCCCCCCAGGGTGAACAAGATACGCAGTATTTT. It yields the protein CASAPQGEQDTQYF. This chain links TRBV12-5 with TRBJ2-3; D might be TRBD1 (5 bases). CDR3 size: 14 residues. The germline gives CDR1 LGHNT, CDR2 FRNRAP. Trimming stripped 7 bases from V and 5 bases from J, with 16 bases between.

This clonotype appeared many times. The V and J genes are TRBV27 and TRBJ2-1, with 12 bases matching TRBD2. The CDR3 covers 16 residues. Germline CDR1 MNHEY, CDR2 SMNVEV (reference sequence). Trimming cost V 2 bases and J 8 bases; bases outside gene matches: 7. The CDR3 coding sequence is TGTGCCAGCAGTTTAAGGGGGACTAGCGGGTCCCATGAGCAGTTCTTC. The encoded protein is CASSLRGTSGSHEQFF.

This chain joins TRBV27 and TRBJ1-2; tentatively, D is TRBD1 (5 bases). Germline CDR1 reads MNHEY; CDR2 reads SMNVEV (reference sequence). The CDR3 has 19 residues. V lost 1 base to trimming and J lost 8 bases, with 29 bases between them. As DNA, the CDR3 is TGTGCCAGCAGTTTATATAGTGGAGATCGGGCCCCCCGGGGGGAAGGCTACACCTTC. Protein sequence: CASSLYSGDRAPRGEGYTF.

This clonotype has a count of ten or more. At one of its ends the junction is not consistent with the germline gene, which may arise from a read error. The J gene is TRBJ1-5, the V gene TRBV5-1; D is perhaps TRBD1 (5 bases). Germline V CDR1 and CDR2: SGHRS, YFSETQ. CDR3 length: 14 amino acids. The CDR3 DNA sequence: TGTGCCAGCAGTTTGAGGCAGGGAGATCAGCCCCAGCATTTT. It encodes CASSLRQGDQPQHF.

The DNA of the CDR3 is TGTGCCAGCAGCGCACCGGGACAGGGATTCTATGGCTACACCTTC. Amino acid sequence: CASSAPGQGFYGYTF. V usage is TRBV7-3 and J usage is TRBJ1-2; 9 nucleotides agree with TRBD1. The V gene end was trimmed by 5 bases and the J gene end by 4 bases; junction bases not matched to a gene: 8. The CDR3 has 15 residues. Per the germline V gene, CDR1 is SGHTA and CDR2 is FQGTGA. Full variable domain (outside the CDR3, taken from reference TRBV7-3 and TRBJ1-2): GAGVSQTPSNKVTEKGKYVELRCDPISGHTALYWYRQSLGQGPEFLIYFQGTGAADDSGLPNDRFFAVRPEGSVSTLKIQRTERGDSAVYLCASSAPGQGFYGYTFGSGTRLTVV.

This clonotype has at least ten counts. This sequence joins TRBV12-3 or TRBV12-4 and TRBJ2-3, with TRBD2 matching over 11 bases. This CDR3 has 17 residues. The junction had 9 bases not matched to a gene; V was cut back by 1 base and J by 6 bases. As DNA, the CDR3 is TGTGCCAGCAGTTTAGAGGGGACTAGCGGCGGGGGGGATACGCAGTATTTT. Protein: CASSLEGTSGGGDTQYF.

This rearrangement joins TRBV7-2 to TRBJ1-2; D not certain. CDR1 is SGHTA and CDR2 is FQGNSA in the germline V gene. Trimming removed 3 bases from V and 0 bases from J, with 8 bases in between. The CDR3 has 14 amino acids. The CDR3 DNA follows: TGTGCCAGCAGCTTTTTGGATACTAACTATGGCTACACCTTC. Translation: CASSFLDTNYGYTF.

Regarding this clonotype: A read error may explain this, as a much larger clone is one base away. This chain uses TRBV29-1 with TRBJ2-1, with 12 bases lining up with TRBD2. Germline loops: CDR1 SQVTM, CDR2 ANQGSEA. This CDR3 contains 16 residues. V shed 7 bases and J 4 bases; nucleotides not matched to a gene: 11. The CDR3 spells CSAGASGGAGYNEQFF. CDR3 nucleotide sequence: TGCAGCGCTGGGGCTAGCGGGGGGGCCGGATACAATGAGCAGTTCTTC.

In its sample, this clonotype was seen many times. CDR3 protein: CASSLSRPGQGGGRTEAFF. CDR3 sequence (DNA): TGTGCCAGCAGTTTATCACGTCCGGGACAGGGGGGAGGAAGGACTGAAGCTTTCTTT. The chain employs TRBV28 and TRBJ1-1; 11 nucleotides match TRBD1. CDR3 length: 19 amino acids. In germline, CDR1 is MDHEN, CDR2 SYDVKM. V lost 1 base and J lost 5; bases outside the gene matches: 15. Supplemented by reference TRBV28 and TRBJ1-1, the full variable domain reads DVKVTQSSRYLVKRTGEKVFLECVQDMDHENMFWYRQDPGLGLRLIYFSYDVKMKEKGDIPEGYSVSREKKERFSLILESASTNQTSMYLCASSLSRPGQGGGRTEAFFGQGTRLTVV.